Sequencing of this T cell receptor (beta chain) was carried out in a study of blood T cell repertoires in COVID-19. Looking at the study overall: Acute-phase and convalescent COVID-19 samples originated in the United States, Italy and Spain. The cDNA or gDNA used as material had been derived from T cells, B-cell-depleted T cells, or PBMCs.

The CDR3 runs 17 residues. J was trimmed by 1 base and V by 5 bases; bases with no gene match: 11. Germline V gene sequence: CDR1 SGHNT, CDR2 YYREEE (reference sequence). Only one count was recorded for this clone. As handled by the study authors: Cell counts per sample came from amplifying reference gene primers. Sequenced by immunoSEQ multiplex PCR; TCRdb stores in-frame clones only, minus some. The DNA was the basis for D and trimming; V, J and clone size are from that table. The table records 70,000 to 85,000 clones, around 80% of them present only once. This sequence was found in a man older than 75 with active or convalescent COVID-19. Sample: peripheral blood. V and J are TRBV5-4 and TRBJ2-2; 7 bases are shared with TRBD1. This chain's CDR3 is CASSHGGGTVNTGELFF. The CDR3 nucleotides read TGTGCCAGCAGTCATGGTGGTGGGACAGTGAACACCGGGGAGCTGTTTTTT.